Listed below are T cell receptor beta chains from one sample, sequenced in a study of early T cells in non-severe SARS-CoV-2 infection. TCRdb reanalysed the 5' RACE reads using MiXCR and keeps one entry per CDR3 protein. The sample contains 50,000 to 65,000 distinct CDR3 sequences, about 7.6% of which appear only once. This material consisted of whole blood, taken at baseline. Receptors originate from an adult who was a healthcare worker with PCR-confirmed SARS-CoV-2 infection or an uninfected control (not recorded which). Each CDR3 is given with its conserved first and last residue. A D gene is named only where the DNA matches it firmly. Some rows mark clone size as missing; the rest say once, few, many or name a class of expanded clone.

V gene	D gene	clone size	J gene	CDR3 protein	CDR3 DNA
TRBV10-3	-	-	TRBJ2-3	CAISEPPGSTDTQYF	TGTGCCATCAGTGAGCCACCCGGGAGCACAGATACGCAGTATTTT
TRBV14	-	-	TRBJ2-7	CASSGGDRSSYEQYF	TGTGCCAGCAGCGGAGGCGACAGGAGCTCCTACGAGCAGTACTTC
TRBV29-1	-	many	TRBJ2-1	CSVGQSNEQFF	TGCAGCGTTGGACAGTCCAATGAGCAGTTCTTC
TRBV27	-	many	TRBJ2-7	CASSLSMASVYEQYF	TGTGCCAGCAGTTTATCTATGGCCAGCGTCTACGAGCAGTACTTC
TRBV4-2	TRBD2	many	TRBJ2-3	CASSQGVDFSGRNNLVADTQYF	TGTGCCAGCAGCCAAGGGGTCGATTTTAGCGGGAGGAACAACCTAGTGGCAGATACGCAGTATTTT
TRBV6-6	-	few	TRBJ1-5	CASSSQRTQPQHF	TGTGCCAGCAGTTCACAGCGGACTCAGCCCCAGCATTTT
TRBV15	-	few	TRBJ2-1	CATSRDGFRGEQFF	TGTGCCACCAGCAGAGATGGGTTTCGCGGAGAGCAGTTCTTC
TRBV30	-	many	TRBJ1-1	CAWRRPVTNTEAFF	TGTGCCTGGAGACGACCCGTGACGAACACTGAAGCTTTCTTT
TRBV5-5	TRBD1	-	TRBJ2-3	CASSGQGATDTQYF	TGTGCCAGCAGCGGACAGGGGGCAACAGATACGCAGTATTTT
TRBV7-2	-	-	TRBJ1-6	CASSLGGQINSPLHF	TGTGCCAGCAGCTTAGGTGGGCAGATTAATTCACCCCTCCACTTT
TRBV7-9	TRBD2	many	TRBJ2-1	CASSFPERQREGYNEQFF	TGTGCCAGCAGCTTTCCAGAGAGACAGCGGGAGGGTTACAATGAGCAGTTCTTC
TRBV12-2	-	few	TRBJ2-1	CASRSPGFNEQFF	TGTGCAAGTCGCTCCCCAGGGTTCAATGAGCAGTTCTTC
TRBV27	-	many	TRBJ2-7	CASTLVGGRAYEQYF	TGTGCCAGCACCCTCGTGGGGGGACGCGCTTACGAGCAGTACTTC
TRBV29-1	TRBD2	few	TRBJ2-5	CSVEGGTYQETQYF	TGCAGCGTTGAGGGGGGGACGTACCAAGAGACCCAGTACTTC
TRBV4-1	-	few	TRBJ2-7	CASSQDKLSYEQYF	TGCGCCAGCAGCCAAGACAAACTAAGTTACGAGCAGTACTTC
TRBV6-1	-	-	TRBJ1-2	CASRDYGYTF	TGTGCCAGCAGAGACTATGGCTACACCTTC
TRBV6-2/TRBV6-3	-	few	TRBJ1-1	CASSYSRTSAEAFF	TGTGCCAGCAGTTACTCGAGAACAAGTGCTGAAGCTTTCTTT
TRBV5-1	-	few	TRBJ1-1	CASSLNYAEAFF	TGCGCCAGCAGCTTGAATTACGCTGAAGCTTTCTTT
TRBV19	-	many	TRBJ2-7	CASSPRDSDSYEQYF	TGTGCCAGTAGTCCCCGGGATTCGGATTCCTACGAGCAGTACTTC
TRBV5-5	-	few	TRBJ2-7	CASSVYKAGTTSYEQYF	TGTGCCAGCAGCGTATACAAAGCCGGAACAACCTCCTACGAGCAGTACTTC
TRBV7-9	-	-	TRBJ2-1	CASSPERLFEQFF	TGTGCCAGCAGCCCAGAACGACTTTTTGAGCAGTTCTTC
TRBV4-1	-	-	TRBJ2-7	CASSQDSEISYEQYF	TGCGCCAGCAGCCAAGATAGCGAGATCTCCTACGAGCAGTACTTC
TRBV10-3	TRBD2	-	TRBJ2-7	CAVHSGSTSYEQYF	TGTGCCGTCCATAGCGGGAGTACGTCCTACGAGCAGTACTTC
TRBV25-1	-	-	TRBJ2-7	CASSGLTNIYEQYF	TGTGCCAGCAGTGGCCTAACAAATATCTACGAGCAGTACTTC
TRBV27	-	many	TRBJ2-7	CASSFIGNEQYF	TGTGCCAGCAGTTTTATAGGGAACGAGCAGTACTTC
TRBV4-1	-	few	TRBJ2-3	CASSQGYLSPDTQYF	TGCGCCAGCAGCCAAGGATATCTTTCGCCAGATACGCAGTATTTT
TRBV20-1	-	few	TRBJ2-1	CSASGGAPYNEQFF	TGCAGTGCTAGCGGGGGAGCTCCCTACAATGAGCAGTTCTTC
TRBV27	-	many	TRBJ2-7	CASSFQGPYEQYF	TGTGCCAGCAGTTTCCAGGGCCCCTACGAGCAGTACTTC
TRBV5-4	-	many	TRBJ2-4	CASSPAGAEAKNIQYF	TGTGCCAGCAGCCCTGCAGGGGCGGAGGCCAAAAACATTCAGTACTTC
TRBV16	-	many	TRBJ2-7	CASSPTGGVYEQYF	TGTGCCAGCAGCCCAACAGGGGGGGTCTACGAGCAGTACTTC
TRBV2	TRBD2	few	TRBJ2-2	CASKGTSGSFRELFF	TGTGCCAGCAAAGGGACTAGCGGGAGTTTCCGGGAGCTGTTTTTT
TRBV6-2/TRBV6-3	-	-	TRBJ2-1	CASSYPPGVVVSNEQFF	TGTGCCAGCAGTTACCCTCCCGGGGTGGTCGTCAGCAATGAGCAGTTCTTC
TRBV6-2/TRBV6-3	-	many	TRBJ1-2	CASSYSNGAYTYGYTF	TGTGCCAGCAGTTACTCGAACGGCGCCTACACCTATGGCTACACCTTC
TRBV28	-	-	TRBJ2-7	CASSISGSWGYEQYF	TGTGCCAGCAGTATCAGCGGATCGTGGGGCTACGAGCAGTACTTC